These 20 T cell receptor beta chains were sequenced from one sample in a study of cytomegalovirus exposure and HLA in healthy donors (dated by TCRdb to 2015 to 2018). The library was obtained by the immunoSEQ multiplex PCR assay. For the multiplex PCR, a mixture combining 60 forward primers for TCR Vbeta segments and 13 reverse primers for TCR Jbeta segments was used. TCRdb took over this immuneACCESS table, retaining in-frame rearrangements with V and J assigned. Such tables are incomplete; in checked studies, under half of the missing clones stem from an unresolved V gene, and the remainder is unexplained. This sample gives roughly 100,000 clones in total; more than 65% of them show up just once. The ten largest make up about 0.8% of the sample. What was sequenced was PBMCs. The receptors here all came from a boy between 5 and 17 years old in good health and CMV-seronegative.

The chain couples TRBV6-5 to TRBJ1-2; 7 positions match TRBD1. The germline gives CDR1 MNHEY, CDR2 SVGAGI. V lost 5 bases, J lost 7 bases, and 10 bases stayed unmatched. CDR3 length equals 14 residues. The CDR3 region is CASSRQGLVAGYTF. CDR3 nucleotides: TGTGCCAGCAGTAGACAGGGTTTGGTTGCTGGCTACACCTTC.

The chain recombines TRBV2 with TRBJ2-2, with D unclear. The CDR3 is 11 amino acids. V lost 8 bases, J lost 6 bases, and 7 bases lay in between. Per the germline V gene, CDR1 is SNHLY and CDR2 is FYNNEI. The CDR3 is CASRFPGELFF. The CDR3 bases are TGTGCCAGCCGTTTCCCCGGGGAGCTGTTTTTT.

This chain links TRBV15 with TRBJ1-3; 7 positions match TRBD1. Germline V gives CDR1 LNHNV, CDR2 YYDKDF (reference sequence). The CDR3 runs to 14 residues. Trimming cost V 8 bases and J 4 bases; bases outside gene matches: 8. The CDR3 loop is CATESTGLGNTIYF. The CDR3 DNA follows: TGTGCCACCGAATCGACAGGGTTAGGAAACACCATATATTTT.

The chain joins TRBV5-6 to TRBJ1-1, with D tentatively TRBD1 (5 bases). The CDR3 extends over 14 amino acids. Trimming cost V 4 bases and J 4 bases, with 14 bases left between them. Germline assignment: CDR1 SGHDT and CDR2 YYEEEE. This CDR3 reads CASSLRGSSTEAFF. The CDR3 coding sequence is TGTGCCAGCAGCCTTAGGGGATCCAGCACTGAAGCTTTCTTT.

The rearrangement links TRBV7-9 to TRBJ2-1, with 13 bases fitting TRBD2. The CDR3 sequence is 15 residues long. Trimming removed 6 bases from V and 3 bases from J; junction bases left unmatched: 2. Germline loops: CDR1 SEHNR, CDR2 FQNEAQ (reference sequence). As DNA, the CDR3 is TGTGCCAGCAGTCGACTAGCGGGGGGCTACAATGAGCAGTTCTTC. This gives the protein CASSRLAGGYNEQFF.

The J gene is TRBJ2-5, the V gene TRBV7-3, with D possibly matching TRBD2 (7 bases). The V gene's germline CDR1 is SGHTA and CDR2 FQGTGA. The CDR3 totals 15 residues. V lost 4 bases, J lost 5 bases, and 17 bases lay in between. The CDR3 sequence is CASSSFGGQGETQYF. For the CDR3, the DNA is TGTGCCAGCAGCTCTTTCGGGGGGCAGGGGGAGACCCAGTACTTC. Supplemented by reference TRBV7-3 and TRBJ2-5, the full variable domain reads GAGVSQTPSNKVTEKGKYVELRCDPISGHTALYWYRQSLGQGPEFLIYFQGTGAADDSGLPNDRFFAVRPEGSVSTLKIQRTERGDSAVYLCASSSFGGQGETQYFGPGTRLLVL.

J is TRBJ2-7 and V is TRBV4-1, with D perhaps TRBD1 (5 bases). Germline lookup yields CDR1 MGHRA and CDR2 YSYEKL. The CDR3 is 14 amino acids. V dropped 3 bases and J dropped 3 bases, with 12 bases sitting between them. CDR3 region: CASSHPAGIYEQYF. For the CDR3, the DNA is TGCGCCAGCAGCCACCCGGCAGGGATCTACGAGCAGTACTTC.

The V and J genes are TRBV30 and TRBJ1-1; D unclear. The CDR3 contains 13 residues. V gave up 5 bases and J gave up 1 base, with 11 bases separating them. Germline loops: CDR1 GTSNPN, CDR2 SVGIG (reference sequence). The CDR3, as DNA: TGTGCCTGGGGACTTAGGGAGAACACTGAAGCTTTCTTT. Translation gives CAWGLRENTEAFF.

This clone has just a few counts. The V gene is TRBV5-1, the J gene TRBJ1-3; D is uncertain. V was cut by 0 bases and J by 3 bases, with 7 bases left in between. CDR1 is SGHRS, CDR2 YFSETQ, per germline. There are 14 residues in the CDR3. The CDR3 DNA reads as TGCGCCAGCAGCTTGGGAGGGTTTGGAAACACCATATATTTT. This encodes CASSLGGFGNTIYF.

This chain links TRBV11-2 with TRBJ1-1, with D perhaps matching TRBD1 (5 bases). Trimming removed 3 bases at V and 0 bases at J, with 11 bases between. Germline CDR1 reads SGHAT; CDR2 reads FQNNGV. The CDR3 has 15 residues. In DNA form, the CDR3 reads TGTGCCAGCAGCTTGGACATCCTTTTGAACACTGAAGCTTTCTTT. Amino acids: CASSLDILLNTEAFF.

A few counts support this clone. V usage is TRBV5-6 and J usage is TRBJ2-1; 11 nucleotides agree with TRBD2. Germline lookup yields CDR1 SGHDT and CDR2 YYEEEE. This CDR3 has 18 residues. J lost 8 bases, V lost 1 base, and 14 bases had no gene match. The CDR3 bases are TGTGCCAGCAGCTTGTTCAGGAATCTAGCGGGAGGCCCACATGAGCAGTTCTTC. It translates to CASSLFRNLAGGPHEQFF. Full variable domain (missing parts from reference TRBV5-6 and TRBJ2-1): DAGVTQSPTHLIKTRGQQVTLRCSPKSGHDTVSWYQQALGQGPQFIFQYYEEEERQRGNFPDRFSGHQFPNYSSELNVNALLLGDSALYLCASSLFRNLAGGPHEQFFGPGTRLTVL.

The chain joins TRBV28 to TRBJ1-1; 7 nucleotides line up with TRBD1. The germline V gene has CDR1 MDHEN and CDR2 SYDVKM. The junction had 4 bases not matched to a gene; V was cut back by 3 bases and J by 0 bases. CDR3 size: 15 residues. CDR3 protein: CASSFSRGLNTEAFF. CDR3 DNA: TGTGCCAGCAGTTTCTCTAGGGGGCTGAACACTGAAGCTTTCTTT. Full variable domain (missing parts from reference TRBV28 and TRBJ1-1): DVKVTQSSRYLVKRTGEKVFLECVQDMDHENMFWYRQDPGLGLRLIYFSYDVKMKEKGDIPEGYSVSREKKERFSLILESASTNQTSMYLCASSFSRGLNTEAFFGQGTRLTVV.

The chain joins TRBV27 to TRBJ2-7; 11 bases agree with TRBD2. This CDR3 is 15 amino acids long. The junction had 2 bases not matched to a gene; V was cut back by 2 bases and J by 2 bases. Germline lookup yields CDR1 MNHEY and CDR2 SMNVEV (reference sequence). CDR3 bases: TGTGCCAGCAGTTTAGTAGCGGGAGGGCCCTACGAGCAGTACTTC. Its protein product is CASSLVAGGPYEQYF.

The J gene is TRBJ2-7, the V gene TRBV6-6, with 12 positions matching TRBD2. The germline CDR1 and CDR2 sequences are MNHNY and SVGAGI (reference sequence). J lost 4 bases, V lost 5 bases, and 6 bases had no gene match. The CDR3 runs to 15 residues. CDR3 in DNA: TGTGCCAGCAGTGGCGGACTAGCGGGGTTGTACGAGCAGTACTTC. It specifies CASSGGLAGLYEQYF.

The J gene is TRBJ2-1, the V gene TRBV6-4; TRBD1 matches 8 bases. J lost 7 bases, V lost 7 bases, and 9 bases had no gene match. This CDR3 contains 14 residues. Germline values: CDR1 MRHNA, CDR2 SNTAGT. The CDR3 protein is CASNSDRGRNEQFF. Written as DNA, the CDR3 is TGTGCCAGCAACTCCGACAGGGGTCGGAATGAGCAGTTCTTC.

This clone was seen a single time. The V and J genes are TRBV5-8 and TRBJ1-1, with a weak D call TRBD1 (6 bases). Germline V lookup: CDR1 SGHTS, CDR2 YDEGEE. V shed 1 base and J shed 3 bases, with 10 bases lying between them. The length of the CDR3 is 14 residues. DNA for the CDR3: TGTGCCAGCAGCTTGCCTTGGACAGACACTGAAGCTTTCTTT. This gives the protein CASSLPWTDTEAFF.

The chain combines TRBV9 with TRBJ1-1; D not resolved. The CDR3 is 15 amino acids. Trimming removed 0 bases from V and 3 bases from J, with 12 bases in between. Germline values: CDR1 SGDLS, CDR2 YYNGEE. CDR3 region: CASSVGAPSDTEAFF. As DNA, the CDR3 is TGTGCCAGCAGCGTAGGGGCCCCGAGTGACACTGAAGCTTTCTTT.

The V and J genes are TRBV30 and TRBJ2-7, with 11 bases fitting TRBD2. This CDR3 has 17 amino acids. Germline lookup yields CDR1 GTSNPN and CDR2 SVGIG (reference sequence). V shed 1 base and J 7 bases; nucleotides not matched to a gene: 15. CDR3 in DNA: TGTGCCTGGAGTGCCTTCAGGACTAGCGGGCTACCTTCGGAGCAGTACTTC. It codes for CAWSAFRTSGLPSEQYF.

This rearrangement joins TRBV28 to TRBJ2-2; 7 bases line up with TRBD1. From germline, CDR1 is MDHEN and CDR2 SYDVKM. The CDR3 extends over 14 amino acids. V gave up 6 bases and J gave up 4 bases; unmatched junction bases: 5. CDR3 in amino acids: CASSMTGSTGELFF. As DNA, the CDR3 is TGTGCCAGCAGCATGACAGGGAGCACCGGGGAGCTGTTTTTT.

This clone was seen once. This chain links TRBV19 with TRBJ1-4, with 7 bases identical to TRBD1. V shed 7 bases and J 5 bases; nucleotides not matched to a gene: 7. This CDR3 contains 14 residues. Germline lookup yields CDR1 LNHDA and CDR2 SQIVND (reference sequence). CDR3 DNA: TGTGCCAGTAAGGTTTCAGGGGGGAATGAAAAACTGTTTTTT. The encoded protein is CASKVSGGNEKLFF.